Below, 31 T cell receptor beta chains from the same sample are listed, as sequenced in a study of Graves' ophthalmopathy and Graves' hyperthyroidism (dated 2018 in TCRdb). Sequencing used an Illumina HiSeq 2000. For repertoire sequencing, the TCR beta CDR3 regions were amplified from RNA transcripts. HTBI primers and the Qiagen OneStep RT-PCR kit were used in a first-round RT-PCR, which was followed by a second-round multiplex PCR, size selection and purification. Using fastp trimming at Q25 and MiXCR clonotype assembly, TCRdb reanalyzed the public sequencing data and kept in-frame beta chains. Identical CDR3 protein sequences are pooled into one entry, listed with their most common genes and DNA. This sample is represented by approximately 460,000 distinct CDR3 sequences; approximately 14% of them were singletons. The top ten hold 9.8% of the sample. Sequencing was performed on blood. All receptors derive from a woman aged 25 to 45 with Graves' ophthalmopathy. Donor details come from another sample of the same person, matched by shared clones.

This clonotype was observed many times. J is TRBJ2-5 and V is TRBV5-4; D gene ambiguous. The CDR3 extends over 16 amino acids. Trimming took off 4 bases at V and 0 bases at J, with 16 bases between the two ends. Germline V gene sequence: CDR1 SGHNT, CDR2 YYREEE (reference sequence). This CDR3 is CASSGETNEYQETQYF. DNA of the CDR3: TGTGCCAGCAGCGGAGAGACGAACGAGTACCAAGAGACCCAGTACTTC.

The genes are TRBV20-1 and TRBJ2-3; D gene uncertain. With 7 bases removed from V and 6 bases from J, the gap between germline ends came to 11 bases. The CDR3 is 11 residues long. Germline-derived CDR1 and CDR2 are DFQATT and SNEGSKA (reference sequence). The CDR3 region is CSDQVGDTQYF. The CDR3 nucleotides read TGCAGTGACCAGGTCGGGGATACGCAGTATTTT.

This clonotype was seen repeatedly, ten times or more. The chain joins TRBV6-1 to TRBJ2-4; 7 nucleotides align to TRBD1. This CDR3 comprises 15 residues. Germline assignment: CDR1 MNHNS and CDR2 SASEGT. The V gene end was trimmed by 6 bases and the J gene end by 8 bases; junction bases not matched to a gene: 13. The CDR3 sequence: CASSDFGDSSYIQYF. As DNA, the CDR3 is TGTGCCAGCAGCGACTTCGGGGACAGCTCTTACATTCAGTACTTC.

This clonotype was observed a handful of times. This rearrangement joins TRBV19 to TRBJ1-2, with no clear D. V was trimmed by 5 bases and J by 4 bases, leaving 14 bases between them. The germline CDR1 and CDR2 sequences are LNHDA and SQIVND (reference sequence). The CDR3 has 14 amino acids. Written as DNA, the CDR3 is TGTGCCAGTAGTCTCCTCTTGGGGAGCTATGGCTACACCTTC. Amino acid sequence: CASSLLLGSYGYTF.

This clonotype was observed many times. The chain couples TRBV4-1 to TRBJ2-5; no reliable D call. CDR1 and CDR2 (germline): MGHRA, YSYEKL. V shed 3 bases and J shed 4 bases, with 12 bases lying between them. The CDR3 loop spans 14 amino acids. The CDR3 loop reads CASSQRETSETQYF. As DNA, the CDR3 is TGCGCCAGCAGCCAGCGAGAGACCTCAGAGACCCAGTACTTC.

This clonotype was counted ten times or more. CDR3 loop: CSASVSYGYTF. The CDR3 region has the DNA TGCAGTGCTAGTGTGAGCTATGGCTACACCTTC. The chain carries TRBV20-1 and TRBJ1-2; D is uncertain. This CDR3 region has 11 residues. Trimming pared 3 bases from V and 4 bases from J, leaving 6 bases between. Germline lookup yields CDR1 DFQATT and CDR2 SNEGSKA (reference sequence).

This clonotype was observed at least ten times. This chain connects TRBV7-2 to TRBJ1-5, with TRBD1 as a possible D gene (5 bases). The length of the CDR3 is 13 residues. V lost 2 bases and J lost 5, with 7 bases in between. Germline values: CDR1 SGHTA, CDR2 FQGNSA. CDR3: CASSLRGDQPQHF. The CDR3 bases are TGTGCCAGCAGCTTAAGGGGTGATCAGCCCCAGCATTTT.

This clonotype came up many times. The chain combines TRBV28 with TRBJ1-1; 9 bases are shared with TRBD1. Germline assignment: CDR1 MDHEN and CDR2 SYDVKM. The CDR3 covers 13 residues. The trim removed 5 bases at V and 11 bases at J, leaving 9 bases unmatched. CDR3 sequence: CASSRRTGDGAFF. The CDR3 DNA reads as TGTGCCAGCAGTCGCCGGACAGGGGACGGGGCTTTCTTT.

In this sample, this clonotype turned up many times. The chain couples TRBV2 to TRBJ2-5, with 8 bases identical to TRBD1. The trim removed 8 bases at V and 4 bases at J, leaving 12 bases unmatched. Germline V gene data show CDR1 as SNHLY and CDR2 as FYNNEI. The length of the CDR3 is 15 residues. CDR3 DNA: TGTGCCAGCCGGTCCGGACAGGGCCACCCAGAGACCCAGTACTTC. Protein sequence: CASRSGQGHPETQYF.

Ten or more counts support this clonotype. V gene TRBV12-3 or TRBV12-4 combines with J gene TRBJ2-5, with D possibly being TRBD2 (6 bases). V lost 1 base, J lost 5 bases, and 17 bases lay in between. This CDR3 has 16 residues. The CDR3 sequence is CASSLGERFGGETQYF. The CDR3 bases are TGTGCCAGCAGTTTAGGAGAACGATTCGGAGGGGAGACCCAGTACTTC.

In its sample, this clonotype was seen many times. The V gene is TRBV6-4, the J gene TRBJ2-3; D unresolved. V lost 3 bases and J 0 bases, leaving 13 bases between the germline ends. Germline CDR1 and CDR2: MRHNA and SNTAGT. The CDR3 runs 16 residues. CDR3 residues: CASSEGGRMSTDTQYF. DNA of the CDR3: TGTGCCAGCAGTGAGGGTGGCAGGATGAGCACAGATACGCAGTATTTT.

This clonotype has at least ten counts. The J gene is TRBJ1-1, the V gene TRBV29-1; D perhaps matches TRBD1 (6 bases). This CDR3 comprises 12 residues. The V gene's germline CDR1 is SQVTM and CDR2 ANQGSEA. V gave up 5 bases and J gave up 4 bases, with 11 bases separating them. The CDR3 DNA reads TGCAGCGTTCGTAGGGGGGCCACTGAAGCTTTCTTT. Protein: CSVRRGATEAFF.

The CDR3 DNA reads as TGTGCCAGCAGCCAAGATGTCCGGGGCACTGAAGCTTTCTTT. This codes for CASSQDVRGTEAFF. The gene calls are TRBV3-1 and TRBJ1-1; D is ambiguous. Germline V gives CDR1 LGHDT, CDR2 YNNKEL (reference sequence). CDR3 length: 14 residues. Trimming left V 0 bases short and J 4 bases short, with 9 bases between.

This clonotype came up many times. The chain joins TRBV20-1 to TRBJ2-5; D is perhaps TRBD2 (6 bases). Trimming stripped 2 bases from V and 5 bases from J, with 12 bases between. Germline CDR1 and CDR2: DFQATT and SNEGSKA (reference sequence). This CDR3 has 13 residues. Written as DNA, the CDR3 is TGCAGTGCTAGAAAGGGAGGACTCGAGACCCAGTACTTC. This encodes CSARKGGLETQYF.

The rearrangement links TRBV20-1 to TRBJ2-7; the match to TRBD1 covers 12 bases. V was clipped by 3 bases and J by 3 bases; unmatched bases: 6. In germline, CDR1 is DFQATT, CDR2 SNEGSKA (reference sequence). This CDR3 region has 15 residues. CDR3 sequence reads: CSARPGTGGFYEQYF. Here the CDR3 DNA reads TGCAGTGCTAGGCCCGGGACAGGGGGCTTCTACGAGCAGTACTTC.

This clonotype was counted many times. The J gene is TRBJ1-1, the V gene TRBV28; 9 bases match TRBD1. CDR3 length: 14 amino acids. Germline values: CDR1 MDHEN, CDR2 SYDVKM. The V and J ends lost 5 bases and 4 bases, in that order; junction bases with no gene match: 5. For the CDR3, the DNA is TGTGCCAGCAGTCACAGGGGGCTCGGCACTGAAGCTTTCTTT. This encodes CASSHRGLGTEAFF.

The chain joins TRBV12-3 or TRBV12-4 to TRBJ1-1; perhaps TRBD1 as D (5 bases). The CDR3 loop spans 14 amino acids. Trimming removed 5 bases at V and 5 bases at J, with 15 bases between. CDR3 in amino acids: CASSPIWGGTEAFF. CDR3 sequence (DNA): TGTGCCAGCAGTCCCATATGGGGGGGGACTGAAGCTTTCTTT.

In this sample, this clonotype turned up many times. The CDR3 sequence: CASSADSEAFF. The CDR3 nucleotides are TGTGCCAGCAGTGCGGACAGTGAAGCTTTCTTT. This chain links TRBV6-1 with TRBJ1-1; TRBD1 is a possible D gene (6 bases). This CDR3 has 11 residues. V shed 4 bases and J shed 7 bases, with 7 bases lying between them. From germline, CDR1 is MNHNS and CDR2 SASEGT.

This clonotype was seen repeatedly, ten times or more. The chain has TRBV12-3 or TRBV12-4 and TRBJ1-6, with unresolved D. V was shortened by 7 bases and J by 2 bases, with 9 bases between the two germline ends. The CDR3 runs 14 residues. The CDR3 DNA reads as TGTGCCAGCACGGGGAGAACCTATAATTCACCCCTCCACTTT. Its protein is CASTGRTYNSPLHF.

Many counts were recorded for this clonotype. The CDR3 nucleotides read TGCGCCAGCAGCCAAGATAGAAACAGCCCTTCCTACGAGCAGTACTTC. It encodes CASSQDRNSPSYEQYF. This chain connects TRBV4-1 to TRBJ2-7; D is unresolved. Trimming stripped 0 bases from V and 1 base from J, with 13 bases between. The length of the CDR3 is 16 residues. Germline V gene lookup returns CDR1 MGHRA and CDR2 YSYEKL.

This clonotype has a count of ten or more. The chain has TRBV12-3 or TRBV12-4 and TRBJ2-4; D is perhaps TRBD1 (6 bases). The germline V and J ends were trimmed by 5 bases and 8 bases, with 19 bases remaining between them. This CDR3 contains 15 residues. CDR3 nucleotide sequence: TGTGCCAGCAGTATAGGACAGCTAGTTTCGGACATTCAGTACTTC. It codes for CASSIGQLVSDIQYF.

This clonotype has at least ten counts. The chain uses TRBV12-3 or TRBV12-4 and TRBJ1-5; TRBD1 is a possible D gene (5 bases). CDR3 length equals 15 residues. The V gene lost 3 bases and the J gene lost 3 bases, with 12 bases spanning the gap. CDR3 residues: CASSLGGSDNQPQHF. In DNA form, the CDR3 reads TGTGCCAGCAGTTTGGGGGGATCGGACAATCAGCCCCAGCATTTT.

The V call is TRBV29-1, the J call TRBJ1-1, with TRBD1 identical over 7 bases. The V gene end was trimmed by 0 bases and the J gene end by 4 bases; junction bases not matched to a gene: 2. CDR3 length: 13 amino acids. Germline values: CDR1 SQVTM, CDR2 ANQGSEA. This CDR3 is CSVEDPGGTEAFF. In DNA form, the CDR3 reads TGCAGCGTTGAAGACCCAGGGGGCACTGAAGCTTTCTTT.

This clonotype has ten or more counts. The CDR3 DNA follows: TGCAGTGCCCTGGGAGAGACCCAGTACTTC. Its protein is CSALGETQYF. This chain connects TRBV20-1 to TRBJ2-5; D is unresolved. This CDR3 is built from 10 residues. V was clipped by 6 bases and J by 4 bases, with 6 bases between them. Looked up from germline, CDR1 is DFQATT and CDR2 is SNEGSKA (reference sequence).

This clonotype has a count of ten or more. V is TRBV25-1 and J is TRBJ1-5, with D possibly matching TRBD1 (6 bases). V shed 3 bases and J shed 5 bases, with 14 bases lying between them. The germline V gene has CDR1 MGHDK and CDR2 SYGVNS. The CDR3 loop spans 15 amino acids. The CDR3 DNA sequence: TGTGCCAGCAGTGAGTCACAGGGAAGGGATCAGCCCCAGCATTTT. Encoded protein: CASSESQGRDQPQHF.

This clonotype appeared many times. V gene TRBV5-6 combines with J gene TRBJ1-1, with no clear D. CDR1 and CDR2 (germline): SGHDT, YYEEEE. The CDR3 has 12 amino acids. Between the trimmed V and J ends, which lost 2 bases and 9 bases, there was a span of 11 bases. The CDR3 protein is CASSFGGTQAFF. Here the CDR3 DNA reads TGTGCCAGCAGCTTTGGCGGAACTCAAGCTTTCTTT. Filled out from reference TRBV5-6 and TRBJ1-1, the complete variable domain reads DAGVTQSPTHLIKTRGQQVTLRCSPKSGHDTVSWYQQALGQGPQFIFQYYEEEERQRGNFPDRFSGHQFPNYSSELNVNALLLGDSALYLCASSFGGTQAFFGQGTRLTVV.

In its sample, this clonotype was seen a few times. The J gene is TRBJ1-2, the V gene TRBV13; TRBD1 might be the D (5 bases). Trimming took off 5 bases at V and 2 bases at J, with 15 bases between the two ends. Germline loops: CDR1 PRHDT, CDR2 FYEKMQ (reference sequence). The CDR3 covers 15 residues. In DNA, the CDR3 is TGTGCCAGCAGCGCTGGGGACGCCCCGAACTATGGCTACACCTTC. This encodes CASSAGDAPNYGYTF.

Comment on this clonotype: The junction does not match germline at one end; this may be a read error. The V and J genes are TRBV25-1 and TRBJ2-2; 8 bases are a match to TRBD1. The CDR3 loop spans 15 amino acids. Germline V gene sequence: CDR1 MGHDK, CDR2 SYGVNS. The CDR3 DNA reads TGTGCCATCAGTAACCTGGGACAGGACACCGGGGAGCTGTTTTTT. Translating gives CAISNLGQDTGELFF.

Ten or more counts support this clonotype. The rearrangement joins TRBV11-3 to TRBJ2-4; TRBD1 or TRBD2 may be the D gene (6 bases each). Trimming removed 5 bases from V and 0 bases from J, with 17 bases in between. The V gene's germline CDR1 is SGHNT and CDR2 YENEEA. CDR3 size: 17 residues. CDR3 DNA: TGTGCCAGCAGCCATTCCCGTGGGGGGCGAGCCAAAAACATTCAGTACTTC. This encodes CASSHSRGGRAKNIQYF.

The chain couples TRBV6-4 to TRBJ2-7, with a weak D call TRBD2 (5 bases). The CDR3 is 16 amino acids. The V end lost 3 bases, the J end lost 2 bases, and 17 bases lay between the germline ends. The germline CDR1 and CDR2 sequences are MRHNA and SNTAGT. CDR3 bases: TGTGCCAGCAGTGATTCTCGGATGTGGGGAGCCTACGAGCAGTACTTC. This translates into CASSDSRMWGAYEQYF.

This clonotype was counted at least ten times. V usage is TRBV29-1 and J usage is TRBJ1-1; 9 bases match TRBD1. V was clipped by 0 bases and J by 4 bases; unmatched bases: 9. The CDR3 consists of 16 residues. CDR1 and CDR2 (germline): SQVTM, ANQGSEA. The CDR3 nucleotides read TGCAGCGTTGAAGATTTAGGGGACAGGGTAGGCACTGAAGCTTTCTTT. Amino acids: CSVEDLGDRVGTEAFF.